This TCR beta chain originates from a study of T-cell reconstitution after alpha-beta-depleted transplantation in children. Study observations and caveats: Surviving recipient cells, namely T cells and thymic progenitors, were the source of high day-60 TCRbeta diversity in some patients.

Construction of the TCRbeta library involved unique molecular identifiers. One entry per CDR3 protein results from TCRdb running MiXCR on the PCR reads. The table includes a few hundred thousand distinct CDR3 sequences, approximately 30% detected once. Points on this clonotype: Its antigen is unknown. The CDR3 end shows no conserved phenylalanine or tryptophan, and so a read error is likely.

The receptor was isolated from a boy under two years old with Wiskott-Aldrich syndrome, due to receive a stem cell transplant. The material was PBMCs, obtained before TCRalphabeta/CD19-depleted stem cell transplant.

The CDR3 region is CSAIPGHSYEQYL. In DNA form, the CDR3 reads TGCAGTGCTATCCCCGGGCACTCCTACGAGCAGTACCTC. The chain couples TRBV20-1 to TRBJ2-7; D remains ambiguous. The germline V gene encodes CDR1 DFQATT and CDR2 SNEGSKA (reference sequence). V was trimmed by 4 bases and J by 0 bases, leaving 10 bases between them. The CDR3 contains 13 residues.